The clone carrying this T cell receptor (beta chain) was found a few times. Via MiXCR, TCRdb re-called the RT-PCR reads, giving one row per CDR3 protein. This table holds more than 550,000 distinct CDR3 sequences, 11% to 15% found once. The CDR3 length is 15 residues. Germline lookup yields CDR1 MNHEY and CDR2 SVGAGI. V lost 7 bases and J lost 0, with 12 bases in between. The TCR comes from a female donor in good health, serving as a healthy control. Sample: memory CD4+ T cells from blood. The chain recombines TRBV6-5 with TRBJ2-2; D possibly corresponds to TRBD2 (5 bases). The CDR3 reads CASMRARTNTGELFF. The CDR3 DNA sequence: TGTGCCAGCATGAGGGCGAGGACGAACACCGGGGAGCTGTTTTTT.